The present entry profiles one TCR beta chain with its context. Profiled with immunoSEQ multiplex PCR; TCRdb holds only in-frame clones, not every one. The sample lists tens of thousands of clones; 89% were seen once. With 4 bases clipped from V and 5 bases from J, the junction kept 4 bases outside the gene matches. This CDR3 is built from 13 residues. Looked up from germline, CDR1 is LGHNA and CDR2 is YSLEER. The data stem from a study of T cell changes during pregnancy in multiple sclerosis. This receptor was obtained from a female donor in good health, enrolled as a control in a pregnancy study. The J gene is TRBJ2-5, the V gene TRBV4-3, with TRBD2 matching over 7 bases. Material: peripheral blood, obtained in the first trimester of pregnancy. CDR3: CASSRGGAETQYF. In nucleotides, the CDR3 is TGCGCCAGCAGCCGGGGGGGAGCGGAGACCCAGTACTTC.